This passage covers 32 T cell receptor beta chains from one sample sequenced in a study of cytomegalovirus exposure and HLA in healthy donors. Primers included in the PCR were 60 Vbeta and 13 Jbeta primers. The data were produced by immunoSEQ multiplex PCR, yet TCRdb's version contains in-frame clones alone and is incomplete. The table lists over 130,000 clones, 63% of them singletons. Sequencing was carried out using PBMCs. These receptors were obtained from a woman aged 55-69 years in good health and CMV-seropositive.

This clone was found once. The CDR3 nucleotides read TGTGCCAGCTCACCGGACAGGGGGAACACCATATATTTT. Residues: CASSPDRGNTIYF. The chain employs TRBV18 and TRBJ1-3; 10 nucleotides match TRBD1. CDR3 length: 13 amino acids. V shed 3 bases and J 7 bases; nucleotides not matched to a gene: 0. Looked up from germline, CDR1 is KGHSH and CDR2 is LQKENI.

The chain carries TRBV6-6 and TRBJ2-6; possibly TRBD2 for D (5 bases). V gave up 8 bases and J gave up 5 bases, with 10 bases separating them. The CDR3 runs to 13 residues. Per the germline V gene, CDR1 is MNHNY and CDR2 is SVGAGI (reference sequence). CDR3 sequence (DNA): TGTGCCAGCGCGGAGGACTGGGCCAACGTCCTGACTTTC. It translates to CASAEDWANVLTF.

CDR3 DNA: TGTGCCAGCAGCTCCGGGACTAGCGGGAGGTTTGGAGGGACCCAGTACTTC. It specifies CASSSGTSGRFGGTQYF. J is TRBJ2-5 and V is TRBV5-4; TRBD2 aligns across 15 bases. Germline V gives CDR1 SGHNT, CDR2 YYREEE (reference sequence). The CDR3 has 17 residues. With 3 bases clipped from V and 7 bases from J, the junction kept 10 bases outside the gene matches.

This chain joins TRBV4-3 and TRBJ1-2; D may be TRBD1 (6 bases). The CDR3 is made up of 14 amino acids. CDR1 LGHNA and CDR2 YSLEER come from the germline V gene. Trimming took 3 bases from V and 8 from J, leaving 16 bases between them. The CDR3 sequence is CASSQDFRGRGYTF. The CDR3 DNA follows: TGCGCCAGCAGCCAGGACTTCAGGGGAAGAGGCTACACCTTC.

The rearrangement uses TRBV28 and TRBJ1-1; D is perhaps TRBD1 (6 bases). The CDR3 loop spans 15 amino acids. CDR1 and CDR2 (germline): MDHEN, SYDVKM. Trimming shortened V by 1 base and J by 1 base, and 10 bases separated the two germline ends. The CDR3 region has the DNA TGTGCCAGCAGTTTATCCGGACAGACGAACACTGAAGCTTTCTTT. Protein sequence: CASSLSGQTNTEAFF. The variable domain in full, completed from reference TRBV28 and TRBJ1-1, reads DVKVTQSSRYLVKRTGEKVFLECVQDMDHENMFWYRQDPGLGLRLIYFSYDVKMKEKGDIPEGYSVSREKKERFSLILESASTNQTSMYLCASSLSGQTNTEAFFGQGTRLTVV.

The V gene is TRBV28, the J gene TRBJ1-5; D unresolved. V was clipped by 3 bases and J by 4 bases, with 16 bases between them. Germline V gene lookup returns CDR1 MDHEN and CDR2 SYDVKM. This CDR3 has 16 residues. The CDR3, as DNA: TGTGCCAGCAGTTTTCGTACGGACTCTCAGAATCAGCCCCAGCATTTT. It codes for CASSFRTDSQNQPQHF.

The J gene is TRBJ2-5, the V gene TRBV7-9; 7 bases agree with TRBD1. The CDR3 length is 16 residues. V lost 5 bases to trimming and J lost 5 bases; unmatched junction nucleotides: 14. Germline CDR1 and CDR2: SEHNR and FQNEAQ (reference sequence). CDR3 amino acids: CASSLVDRDPRETQYF. CDR3 sequence (DNA): TGTGCCAGCAGCCTCGTCGACAGGGACCCTCGGGAGACCCAGTACTTC.

The chain couples TRBV2 to TRBJ2-7, with 7 bases that match TRBD2. After removal of 3 bases from V and 3 bases from J, the junction contained 2 bases not matched to a gene. The CDR3 has 13 residues. Germline-derived CDR1 and CDR2 are SNHLY and FYNNEI. The CDR3 nucleotides are TGTGCCAGCAGTGAGGGAGGGAACTACGAGCAGTACTTC. Translated, it gives CASSEGGNYEQYF. Full variable domain (missing parts from reference TRBV2 and TRBJ2-7): EPEVTQTPSHQVTQMGQEVILRCVPISNHLYFYWYRQILGQKVEFLVSFYNNEISEKSEIFDDQFSVERPDGSNFTLKIRSTKLEDSAMYFCASSEGGNYEQYFGPGTRLTVT.

This clone appeared once. The chain carries TRBV14 and TRBJ2-3, with D possibly being TRBD1 (5 bases). The CDR3 consists of 14 residues. Germline assignment: CDR1 SGHDN and CDR2 FVKESK. Between the trimmed V and J ends, which lost 2 bases and 3 bases, there was a span of 9 bases. The CDR3 nucleotides are TGTGCCAGCAGCCAATTTCAGGGAACAGATACGCAGTATTTT. Its translation: CASSQFQGTDTQYF. Drawing the rest from reference TRBV14 and TRBJ2-3, the complete variable domain is EAGVTQFPSHSVIEKGQTVTLRCDPISGHDNLYWYRRVMGKEIKFLLHFVKESKQDESGMPNNRFLAERTGGTYSTLKVQPAELEDSGVYFCASSQFQGTDTQYFGPGTRLTVL.

This clone was detected only a few times. The chain uses TRBV5-6 and TRBJ2-5, with a tentative D call TRBD1 (5 bases). This CDR3 has 14 amino acids. Trimming took off 1 base at V and 2 bases at J, with 9 bases between the two ends. Germline loops: CDR1 SGHDT, CDR2 YYEEEE. This CDR3 is CASSLRAGQETQYF. The CDR3 DNA reads as TGTGCCAGCAGCTTGAGGGCAGGGCAAGAGACCCAGTACTTC. Full variable domain (missing parts from reference TRBV5-6 and TRBJ2-5): DAGVTQSPTHLIKTRGQQVTLRCSPKSGHDTVSWYQQALGQGPQFIFQYYEEEERQRGNFPDRFSGHQFPNYSSELNVNALLLGDSALYLCASSLRAGQETQYFGPGTRLLVL.

The rearrangement uses TRBV9 and TRBJ1-1; possibly TRBD1 for D (5 bases). The V and J ends lost 4 bases and 0 bases respectively, with 10 bases between them. CDR1 and CDR2 (germline): SGDLS, YYNGEE. This CDR3 spans 14 amino acids. The CDR3 here is CASSPDSLNTEAFF. In nucleotides, the CDR3 is TGTGCCAGCAGCCCCGACAGCTTGAACACTGAAGCTTTCTTT.

This clone was observed a few times. The V gene is TRBV5-5, the J gene TRBJ1-5; D might be TRBD1 (6 bases). V lost 4 bases, J lost 0 bases, and 11 bases lay in between. From germline, CDR1 is SGHKS and CDR2 YYEKEE (reference sequence). CDR3 length: 15 residues. Written as DNA, the CDR3 is TGTGCCAGCAGCCTATACAGGGATAGCAATCAGCCCCAGCATTTT. It yields the protein CASSLYRDSNQPQHF.

V usage is TRBV5-4 and J usage is TRBJ1-1, with D maybe TRBD1 (5 bases). Germline-derived CDR1 and CDR2 are SGHNT and YYREEE (reference sequence). V lost 4 bases, J lost 2 bases, and 15 bases lay in between. The CDR3 has 15 residues. The CDR3 is CASSQTVNTNTEAFF. Here the CDR3 DNA reads TGTGCCAGCAGCCAGACAGTCAACACCAACACTGAAGCTTTCTTT. Using reference TRBV5-4 and TRBJ1-1 for the parts outside the CDR3, the full variable domain is ETGVTQSPTHLIKTRGQQVTLRCSSQSGHNTVSWYQQALGQGPQFIFQYYREEENGRGNFPPRFSGLQFPNYSSELNVNALELDDSALYLCASSQTVNTNTEAFFGQGTRLTVV.

In DNA, the CDR3 is TGTGCCAGTAGTATGTGGGGACATGAAGCTTTCTTT. Translating it yields CASSMWGHEAFF. This sequence joins TRBV19 and TRBJ1-1, with D perhaps TRBD1 (6 bases). The CDR3 loop spans 12 amino acids. Germline CDR1 and CDR2: LNHDA and SQIVND (reference sequence). Trimming took off 3 bases at V and 7 bases at J, with 9 bases between the two ends.

The V gene is TRBV12-5, the J gene TRBJ1-3; 9 positions match TRBD1. The germline V gene has CDR1 LGHNT and CDR2 FRNRAP. This CDR3 contains 15 residues. V gave up 6 bases and J gave up 2 bases; unmatched junction bases: 5. CDR3 in amino acids: CASGSTGGPGNTIYF. CDR3 coding DNA: TGTGCTAGTGGCTCAACAGGGGGCCCTGGAAACACCATATATTTT.

The chain is built from TRBV5-8 and TRBJ2-7, with TRBD1 as a possible D gene (6 bases). V shed 1 base and J shed 0 bases, with 8 bases lying between them. The CDR3 is 14 residues long. Germline V gives CDR1 SGHTS, CDR2 YDEGEE. The CDR3 nucleotides read TGTGCCAGCAGCTTGACAGGGAGCTCCTACGAGCAGTACTTC. This codes for CASSLTGSSYEQYF.

This sequence joins TRBV4-3 and TRBJ2-7, with a possible D match to TRBD1 (5 bases). V was cut by 0 bases and J by 4 bases, with 16 bases left in between. The CDR3 sequence is 16 residues long. The germline gives CDR1 LGHNA, CDR2 YSLEER. The chain's CDR3 is CASSQDWFQGPYEQYF. CDR3 sequence (DNA): TGCGCCAGCAGCCAAGATTGGTTCCAGGGTCCTTACGAGCAGTACTTC.

This clone was counted a few times. The chain recombines TRBV10-1 with TRBJ2-3; D is possibly TRBD2 (5 bases). CDR1 and CDR2 from the germline V gene are WNHNN and SYGVQD (reference sequence). This CDR3 is built from 16 residues. V gave up 2 bases and J gave up 0 bases, with 12 bases separating them. CDR3 coding DNA: TGCGCCAGCAGTGAGAGAGGACGGACTAGCACAGATACGCAGTATTTT. The encoded protein is CASSERGRTSTDTQYF.

The chain uses TRBV15 and TRBJ1-5, with TRBD1 matching 8 bases. This CDR3 has 15 amino acids. V lost 3 bases and J lost 6; bases outside the gene matches: 7. Germline CDR1 reads LNHNV; CDR2 reads YYDKDF (reference sequence). CDR3 in DNA: TGTGCCACCAGCAGCTCCAGGGGGCGCAGTCAGCCCCAGCATTTT. Protein product: CATSSSRGRSQPQHF.

The rearrangement joins TRBV6-5 to TRBJ2-1, with TRBD2 matching 13 bases. Germline CDR1 MNHEY, CDR2 SVGAGI. The CDR3 sequence is 15 residues long. Trimming at V came to 5 bases and at J to 7 bases, leaving 5 bases not matched to a gene. CDR3 sequence: CASSILAGGPNEQFF. In DNA form, the CDR3 reads TGTGCCAGCAGTATACTAGCGGGAGGGCCGAATGAGCAGTTCTTC.

The rearrangement joins TRBV13 to TRBJ2-7; 11 bases agree with TRBD1. CDR3 length: 15 amino acids. Germline loops: CDR1 PRHDT, CDR2 FYEKMQ (reference sequence). J gave up 4 bases and V 1 base, and 3 bases lay outside the gene matches. The CDR3: CASSLAGQGVYEQYF. The CDR3 bases are TGTGCCAGCAGCTTAGCGGGACAGGGGGTTTACGAGCAGTACTTC.

The chain combines TRBV28 with TRBJ2-1; 9 nucleotides match TRBD2. In germline, CDR1 is MDHEN, CDR2 SYDVKM. V lost 5 bases, J lost 6 bases, and 11 bases stayed unmatched. The CDR3 contains 16 residues. The CDR3: CASSPGLARYSNEQFF. The DNA for the CDR3 is TGTGCCAGCAGTCCAGGACTAGCGAGATACTCCAATGAGCAGTTCTTC.

The V and J genes are TRBV9 and TRBJ2-1, with D perhaps TRBD2 (6 bases). V was cut by 3 bases and J by 6 bases, with 13 bases left in between. The germline V gene has CDR1 SGDLS and CDR2 YYNGEE. The CDR3 contains 14 residues. CDR3 in amino acids: CASSATGSGNEQFF. The CDR3 DNA follows: TGTGCCAGCAGCGCAACCGGGAGCGGCAATGAGCAGTTCTTC.

The rearrangement uses TRBV28 and TRBJ2-5, with 10 bases identical to TRBD1. V gave up 5 bases and J gave up 5 bases; unmatched junction bases: 11. CDR1 and CDR2 from the germline V gene are MDHEN and SYDVKM. This CDR3 has 16 residues. The CDR3, as DNA: TGTGCCAGCAGTGAATCCGGGACAGGGGTTCGGGAGACCCAGTACTTC. Translated: CASSESGTGVRETQYF.

The chain recombines TRBV27 with TRBJ1-2; 8 bases fit TRBD1. The CDR3 spans 15 residues. Germline CDR1 and CDR2: MNHEY and SMNVEV (reference sequence). V lost 6 bases, J lost 2 bases, and 8 bases stayed unmatched. The CDR3 DNA follows: TGTGCCAGCAGACCTACCGGGACAGGCAACTATGGCTACACCTTC. Protein product: CASRPTGTGNYGYTF.

This clone appeared once. The rearrangement joins TRBV19 to TRBJ2-4; 10 bases map to TRBD2. CDR3 size: 16 residues. The germline V gene encodes CDR1 LNHDA and CDR2 SQIVND (reference sequence). The J segment lost 0 bases and the V segment lost 11 bases, leaving 10 bases of the junction unmatched. The CDR3 loop is CASKAGGDLAKNIQYF. The DNA for the CDR3 is TGTGCCTCAAAAGCGGGAGGGGACTTAGCCAAAAACATTCAGTACTTC.

The CDR3 protein is CASSRQGNSYEQYF. The DNA for the CDR3 is TGCGCCAGCAGCCGACAGGGAAATTCCTACGAGCAGTACTTC. This chain links TRBV5-1 with TRBJ2-7, with TRBD1 matching 7 bases. Germline CDR1 reads SGHRS; CDR2 reads YFSETQ. CDR3 length equals 14 residues. Trimming at V came to 4 bases and at J to 1 base, leaving 5 bases not matched to a gene.

V is TRBV6-5 and J is TRBJ2-5; TRBD1 matches 8 bases. Germline lookup yields CDR1 MNHEY and CDR2 SVGAGI. Germline trimming cut 10 bases from V and 4 bases from J; bases unmatched to any gene: 14. This CDR3 is 15 amino acids long. The DNA of the CDR3 is TGTGCCACCACCCCTTATACAGGGGGGACAGAGACCCAGTACTTC. It yields the protein CATTPYTGGTETQYF.

The rearrangement links TRBV7-9 to TRBJ2-2; TRBD2 aligns across 11 bases. The germline V gene encodes CDR1 SEHNR and CDR2 FQNEAQ (reference sequence). The CDR3 runs to 15 residues. The ends lost 7 bases at V and 5 bases at J; junction bases unmatched: 6. DNA for the CDR3: TGTGCCAGCATCCTAGCGGGAGGAAGGACCGGGGAGCTGTTTTTT. This translates into CASILAGGRTGELFF. Combining the CDR3 with reference TRBV7-9 and TRBJ2-2 gives the whole variable domain DTGVSQNPRHKITKRGQNVTFRCDPISEHNRLYWYRQTLGQGPEFLTYFQNEAQLEKSRLLSDRFSAERPKGSFSTLEIQRTEQGDSAMYLCASILAGGRTGELFFGEGSRLTVL.

The chain links TRBV5-1 to TRBJ2-5; the D gene is possibly TRBD1 (6 bases). The CDR3 is made up of 14 amino acids. Germline CDR1 reads SGHRS; CDR2 reads YFSETQ. Trimming took 0 bases from V and 1 from J, leaving 7 bases between them. CDR3 bases: TGCGCCAGCAGCTTGGGACAGGTCCAAGAGACCCAGTACTTC. Protein: CASSLGQVQETQYF.

The chain couples TRBV30 to TRBJ1-1, with D possibly matching TRBD1 (5 bases). The CDR3 runs to 12 residues. Germline values: CDR1 GTSNPN, CDR2 SVGIG (reference sequence). The ends were cut back, 2 bases at V and 5 bases at J, with 9 bases in the middle. The CDR3 is CAWSLGRTEAFF. CDR3 sequence (DNA): TGTGCCTGGAGTTTGGGGCGAACTGAAGCTTTCTTT.

This clone turned up a few times. The chain employs TRBV7-2 and TRBJ2-1; 7 nucleotides agree with TRBD1. The trim removed 4 bases at V and 8 bases at J, leaving 2 bases unmatched. Germline loops: CDR1 SGHTA, CDR2 FQGNSA. This CDR3 contains 12 residues. This CDR3 is CASSSRGHEQFF. The CDR3 nucleotides are TGTGCCAGCAGCTCGAGGGGGCATGAGCAGTTCTTC.